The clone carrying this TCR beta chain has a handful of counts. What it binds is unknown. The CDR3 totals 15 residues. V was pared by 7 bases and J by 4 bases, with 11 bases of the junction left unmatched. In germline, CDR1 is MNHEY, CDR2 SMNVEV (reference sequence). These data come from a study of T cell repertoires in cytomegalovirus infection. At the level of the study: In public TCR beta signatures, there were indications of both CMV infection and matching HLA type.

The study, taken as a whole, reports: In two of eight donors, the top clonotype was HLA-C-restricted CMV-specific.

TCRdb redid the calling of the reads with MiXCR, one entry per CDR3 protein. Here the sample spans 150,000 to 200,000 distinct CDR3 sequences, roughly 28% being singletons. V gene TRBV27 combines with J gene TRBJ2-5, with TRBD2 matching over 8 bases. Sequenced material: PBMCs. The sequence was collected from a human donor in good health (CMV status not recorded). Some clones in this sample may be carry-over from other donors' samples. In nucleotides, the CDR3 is TGTGCCAGCACCGAAAGTCTCGGGGGGGCAGAGACCCAGTACTTC. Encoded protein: CASTESLGGAETQYF.